This T cell receptor beta chain came from a study of cytomegalovirus exposure and HLA in healthy donors. Both 60 Vbeta primers and 13 Jbeta primers went into the PCR. The repertoire was sequenced with immunoSEQ multiplex PCR; TCRdb's copy has only in-frame clones and lacks some. The sample has approximately 200,000 clones; 65% to 85% are singletons. The ends were cut back, 5 bases at V and 0 bases at J, with 12 bases in the middle. CDR1 and CDR2 from the germline V gene are SGHTA and FQGNSA. The CDR3 extends over 15 amino acids. This TCR was sampled from a boy younger than 10 in good health and CMV-seronegative. V gene TRBV7-2 combines with J gene TRBJ2-3; perhaps TRBD2 as D (5 bases). Input material: PBMCs. CDR3 in amino acids: CASSPGLISTDTQYF. DNA for the CDR3: TGTGCCAGCAGCCCGGGGTTAATTAGCACAGATACGCAGTATTTT. The variable domain in full, with the rest retrieved from reference TRBV7-2 and TRBJ2-3, is GAGVSQSPSNKVTEKGKDVELRCDPISGHTALYWYRQSLGQGLEFLIYFQGNSAPDKSGLPSDRFSAERTGGSVSTLTIQRTQQEDSAVYLCASSPGLISTDTQYFGPGTRLTVL.